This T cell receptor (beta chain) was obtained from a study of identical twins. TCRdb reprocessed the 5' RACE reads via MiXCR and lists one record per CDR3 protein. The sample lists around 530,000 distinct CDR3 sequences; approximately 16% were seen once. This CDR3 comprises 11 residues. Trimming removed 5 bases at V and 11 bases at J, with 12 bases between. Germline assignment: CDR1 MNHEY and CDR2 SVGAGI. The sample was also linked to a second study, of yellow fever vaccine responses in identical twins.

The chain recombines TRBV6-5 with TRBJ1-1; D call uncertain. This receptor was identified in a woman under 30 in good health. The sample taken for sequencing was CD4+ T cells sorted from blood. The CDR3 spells CASSNPPRAFF. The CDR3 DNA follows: TGTGCCAGCAGTAATCCGCCGAGGGCTTTCTTT.